The TCR beta chain under discussion was sequenced for a study of blood T cell repertoires in COVID-19 (dated by TCRdb to the early 2020s). Regarding the research as a whole: Collaborator samples came from the United States, Italy and Spain and covered acute and convalescent phases of COVID-19. The material from the prospective study consisted of cDNA or gDNA derived from T cells, B-cell-depleted T cells, or PBMCs. The repertoires were released in a freely available public database intended as a resource for research on the immune response to SARS-CoV-2. Deeply sampled blood TCRbeta repertoires from subjects exposed to, actively infected with, or recovered from COVID-19 were included in the dataset. Sample metadata almost always included a de-identified subject ID, COVID-19 status, age in years and sex. Samples were obtained from the ongoing ImmuneRACE study (first 160 participants) and from approximately 1,200 subjects provided by 6 global collaborators. HLA class I and class II types, where available, came from metadata supplied by the sample provider rather than from assay-based typing. Study-wide conclusions, independent of this receptor: The amount of clinical and demographic metadata varied by source and participant and was provided uncurated.

The junction carries 9 bases between V and J, which are trimmed by 1 base and 9 bases respectively. Via the germline V gene, CDR1 is SGHNT and CDR2 YENEEA. The CDR3 runs 12 residues from the cysteine to the phenylalanine. Only CDR3 DNA is held: 36 bases, read in frame from base 1. Each collaborating institution followed its own protocols to collect whole blood in K2EDTA tubes. For TCRbeta analysis, collaborators shipped samples in one of three forms: frozen whole blood, isolated PBMCs, or DNA extracted from either of those sample types. This clone has only one observation. Its target antigen remains unknown. No much larger clonotype is one base removed from it; base qualities were not supplied. TCRbeta CDR3 regions were amplified from genomic DNA using the immunoSEQ Assay, a bias-controlled multiplex PCR. The source study handled its data this way. The number of nucleated cells in each sample was estimated by amplification of reference gene primers within the assay. To quantify the absolute abundance of each unique TCRbeta CDR3 rearrangement, sequence reads were collapsed and filtered. For each sample, productive Simpson clonality was calculated as the square root of Simpson's diversity index over productive rearrangements. TCRdb limited this immuneACCESS table to in-frame rearrangements with V and J called. A share of clones is missing; checked studies link under half to unresolved V genes, and the rest is unexplained. V and J calls and clone size are as listed in that table; D and trimming were resolved from the DNA. The sample table records 200,000 or so clones; roughly 85% of these occur just once. The top ten hold about 5% of the sample.

The V gene is TRBV11-3 and the J gene is TRBJ2-5; the D segment could be TRBD1, given 5 matching bases. The sequencing sample was made of peripheral blood. This TCR came from a woman aged 25 to 39 with acute or convalescent COVID-19. The CDR3 region: CASSLGQGSQYF. The base sequence is TGTGCCAGCAGCTTAGGTCAGGGATCCCAGTACTTC.